This is a list of T cell receptor beta chains from one sample in a study of blood T cells in healthy people across ages. TCRdb recomputed calls from the 5' RACE reads with MiXCR, one row per CDR3 protein. The data hold some 1.8 million distinct CDR3 sequences, with about two fifths observed a single time. Sequenced input: blood. Receptor source: a human donor in good health. Each CDR3 is given with its conserved first and last residue. Each record gives: V gene, clone size, D gene, J gene, CDR3 protein, CDR3 DNA. The D gene is left open where the match is weak. A clone size is listed for some rows: how often the clone was seen (once, few, many), or a class if it is expanded.

>TRBV7-9|.|.|TRBJ1-5
CAGSRADSNQPQHF
TGTGCCGGCAGTAGGGCTGATAGCAATCAGCCCCAGCATTTT
>TRBV24-1|.|.|TRBJ1-2
CATSDPGHSYGYTF
TGTGCCACCAGTGACCCTGGACACTCCTATGGCTACACCTTC
>TRBV20-1|.|.|TRBJ2-7
CSATTRDSAYEQYF
TGCAGTGCTACCACCCGGGACTCTGCCTACGAGCAGTACTTC
>TRBV24-1|.|.|TRBJ2-3
CATSDGGFGTDTQYF
TGTGCCACCAGTGATGGGGGCTTCGGCACAGATACGCAGTATTTT
>TRBV6-5|.|.|TRBJ1-3
CASSSGRYSGNTIYF
TGTGCCAGCAGCTCCGGACGGTACTCTGGAAACACCATATATTTT
>TRBV7-9|.|.|TRBJ2-2
CASSPPLLGELFF
TGTGCCAGCAGCCCTCCTCTACTGGGGGAGCTGTTTTTT
>TRBV4-1|.|.|TRBJ1-2
CASSRSDSNYGYTF
TGCGCCAGCAGCCGATCAGACAGTAACTATGGCTACACCTTC
>TRBV29-1|.|.|TRBJ1-1
CSVERAPRDTEAFF
TGCAGCGTTGAAAGGGCCCCAAGGGACACTGAAGCTTTCTTT
>TRBV20-1|many|TRBD2|TRBJ2-1
CSVRSSGGDRGEQFF
TGCAGTGTCCGATCATCCGGGGGGGATCGTGGTGAGCAGTTCTTC
>TRBV9|.|.|TRBJ1-2
CASSVGGHLIFNYGYTF
TGTGCCAGCAGCGTAGGGGGACACTTGATATTTAACTATGGCTACACCTTC
>TRBV12-3/TRBV12-4|.|.|TRBJ2-3
CAGSSGGGGSTDTQYF
TGTGCCGGCAGTTCCGGAGGGGGGGGTAGTACAGATACGCAGTATTTT
>TRBV4-3|few|.|TRBJ2-3
CASSQDRRPSTDTQYF
TGCGCCAGCAGCCAAGACCGGCGCCCCAGCACAGATACGCAGTATTTT
>TRBV12-3/TRBV12-4|few|TRBD2|TRBJ2-5
CASTLRTSGEETQYF
TGTGCCAGCACCCTCCGGACTAGCGGGGAGGAGACCCAGTACTTC
>TRBV28|few|TRBD2|TRBJ2-3
CASSLLAGGLTDTQYF
TGTGCCAGCAGTTTATTAGCGGGGGGGCTCACAGATACGCAGTATTTT
>TRBV12-3/TRBV12-4|few|TRBD2|TRBJ2-3
CASSFISLPVTSGYTDTQYF
TGTGCCAGCAGTTTTATTTCCCTACCCGTGACTAGCGGATACACAGATACGCAGTATTTT
>TRBV12-3/TRBV12-4|few|.|TRBJ2-7
CASSLGTGWYEQYF
TGTGCCAGCAGTTTAGGCACAGGATGGTACGAGCAGTACTTC
>TRBV28|.|TRBD1|TRBJ2-7
CASISPGQSYEQYF
TGTGCCAGCATCTCTCCGGGACAGTCCTACGAGCAGTACTTC
>TRBV25-1|.|.|TRBJ2-4
CASMGAGNIQYF
TGTGCCAGCATGGGGGCAGGGAACATTCAGTACTTC
>TRBV7-2|.|.|TRBJ2-7
CASSSGQFPVSYEQYF
TGTGCCAGCAGCTCTGGACAGTTCCCCGTCTCCTACGAGCAGTACTTC